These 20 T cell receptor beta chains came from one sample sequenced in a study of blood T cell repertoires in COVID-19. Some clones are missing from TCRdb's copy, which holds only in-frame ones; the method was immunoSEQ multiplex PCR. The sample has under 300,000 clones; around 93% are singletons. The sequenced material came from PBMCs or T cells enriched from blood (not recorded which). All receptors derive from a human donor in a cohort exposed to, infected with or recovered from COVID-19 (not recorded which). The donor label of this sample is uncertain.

CDR3 amino acids: CASSLDGFLDTEAFF. CDR3 bases: TGCGCCAGCAGCTTGGACGGGTTTCTGGACACTGAAGCTTTCTTT. The chain employs TRBV5-1 and TRBJ1-1; D gene unclear. The CDR3 covers 15 residues. With 0 bases removed from V and 3 bases from J, the gap between germline ends came to 12 bases. The germline gives CDR1 SGHRS, CDR2 YFSETQ.

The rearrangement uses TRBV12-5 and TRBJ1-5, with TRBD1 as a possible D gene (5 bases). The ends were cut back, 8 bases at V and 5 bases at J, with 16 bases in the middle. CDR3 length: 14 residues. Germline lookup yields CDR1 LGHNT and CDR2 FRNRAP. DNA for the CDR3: TGTGCTAGTCGGGTCTGGGGGGAGCATCAGCCCCAGCATTTT. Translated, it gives CASRVWGEHQPQHF.

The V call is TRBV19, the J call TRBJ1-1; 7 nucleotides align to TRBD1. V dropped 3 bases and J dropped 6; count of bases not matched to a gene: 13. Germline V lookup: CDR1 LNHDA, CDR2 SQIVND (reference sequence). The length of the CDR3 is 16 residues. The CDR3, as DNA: TGTGCCAGTAGTATCCTCGCGGGCAGGGGGGATGCTGAAGCTTTCTTT. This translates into CASSILAGRGDAEAFF.

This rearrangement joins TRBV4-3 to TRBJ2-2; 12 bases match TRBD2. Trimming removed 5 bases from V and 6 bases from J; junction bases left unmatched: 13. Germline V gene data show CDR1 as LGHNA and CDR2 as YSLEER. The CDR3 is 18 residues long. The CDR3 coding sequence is TGCGCCAGCAGCGCCTTCACGTCTAGCGGGGGGGCCGCCGGGGAGCTGTTTTTT. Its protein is CASSAFTSSGGAAGELFF.

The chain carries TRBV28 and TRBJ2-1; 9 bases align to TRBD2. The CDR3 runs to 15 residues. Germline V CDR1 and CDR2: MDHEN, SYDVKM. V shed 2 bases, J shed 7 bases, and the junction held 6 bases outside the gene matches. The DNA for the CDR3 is TGTGCCAGCAGTTTAGGAGCGGGGGGTAGAAATGAGCAGTTCTTC. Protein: CASSLGAGGRNEQFF.

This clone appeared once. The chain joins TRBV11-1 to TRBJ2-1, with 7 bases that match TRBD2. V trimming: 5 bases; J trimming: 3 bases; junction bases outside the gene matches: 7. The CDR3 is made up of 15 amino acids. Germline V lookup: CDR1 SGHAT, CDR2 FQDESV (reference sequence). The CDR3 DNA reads TGTGCCAGCAGCGCGGGCAAGCGGGGCTACAATGAGCAGTTCTTC. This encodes CASSAGKRGYNEQFF.

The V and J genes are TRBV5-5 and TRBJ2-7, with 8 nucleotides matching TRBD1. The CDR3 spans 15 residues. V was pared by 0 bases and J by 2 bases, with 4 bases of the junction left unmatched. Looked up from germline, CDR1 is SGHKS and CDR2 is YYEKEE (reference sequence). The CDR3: CASSLATQGAYEQYF. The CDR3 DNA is TGTGCCAGCAGCTTGGCCACACAGGGGGCCTACGAGCAGTACTTC.

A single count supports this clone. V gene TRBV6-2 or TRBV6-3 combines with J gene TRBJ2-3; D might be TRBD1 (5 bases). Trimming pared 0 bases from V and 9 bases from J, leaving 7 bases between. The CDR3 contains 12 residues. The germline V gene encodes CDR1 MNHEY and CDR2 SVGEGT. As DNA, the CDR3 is TGTGCCAGCAGTTACTCAAAGGGGACGCAGTATTTT. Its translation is CASSYSKGTQYF.

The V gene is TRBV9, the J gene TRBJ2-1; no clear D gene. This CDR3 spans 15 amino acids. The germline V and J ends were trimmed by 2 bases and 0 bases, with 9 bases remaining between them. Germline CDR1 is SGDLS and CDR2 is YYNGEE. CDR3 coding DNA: TGTGCCAGCAGCGTGGATACGGGCTCCTACAATGAGCAGTTCTTC. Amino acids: CASSVDTGSYNEQFF.

The CDR3 nucleotides read TGTGCCAGCAGCTTACTCCTTGATCGACTCGGCTATGGCTACACCTTC. This encodes CASSLLLDRLGYGYTF. V usage is TRBV7-8 and J usage is TRBJ1-2; D gene unclear. The CDR3 length is 16 residues. The V and J ends lost 2 bases and 4 bases respectively, with 17 bases between them. The germline CDR1 and CDR2 sequences are SGHVS and FQNEAQ.

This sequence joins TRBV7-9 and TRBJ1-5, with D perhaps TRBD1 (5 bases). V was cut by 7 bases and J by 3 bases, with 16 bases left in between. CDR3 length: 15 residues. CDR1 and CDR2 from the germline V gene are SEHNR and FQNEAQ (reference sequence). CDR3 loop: CASTRGGVTNQPQHF. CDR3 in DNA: TGTGCCAGCACCCGGGGAGGGGTGACCAATCAGCCCCAGCATTTT. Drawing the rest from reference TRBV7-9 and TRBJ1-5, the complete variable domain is DTGVSQNPRHKITKRGQNVTFRCDPISEHNRLYWYRQTLGQGPEFLTYFQNEAQLEKSRLLSDRFSAERPKGSFSTLEIQRTEQGDSAMYLCASTRGGVTNQPQHFGDGTRLSIL.

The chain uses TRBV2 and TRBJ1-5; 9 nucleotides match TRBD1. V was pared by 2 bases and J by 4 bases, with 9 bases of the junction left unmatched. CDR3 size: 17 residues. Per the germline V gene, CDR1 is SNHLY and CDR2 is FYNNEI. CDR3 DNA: TGTGCCAGCAGTGAAAAGGGACAGGGAGATGGGAATCAGCCCCAGCATTTT. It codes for CASSEKGQGDGNQPQHF.

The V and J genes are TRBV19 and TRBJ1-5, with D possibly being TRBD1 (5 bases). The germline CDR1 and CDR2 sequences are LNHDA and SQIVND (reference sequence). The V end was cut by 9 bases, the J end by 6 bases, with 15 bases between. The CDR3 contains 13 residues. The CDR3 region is CASTSGGIQPQHF. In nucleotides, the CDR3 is TGTGCCAGCACCTCGGGGGGAATTCAGCCCCAGCATTTT.

The CDR3 bases are TGTGCCAGCAGCTCTGTAGACAGGGGAGGGTATGGCTACACCTTC. It encodes CASSSVDRGGYGYTF. The V and J genes are TRBV7-6 and TRBJ1-2, with 8 positions matching TRBD1. There are 15 residues in the CDR3. The ends lost 4 bases at V and 5 bases at J; junction bases unmatched: 9. Germline V gene data show CDR1 as SGHVS and CDR2 as FNYEAQ.

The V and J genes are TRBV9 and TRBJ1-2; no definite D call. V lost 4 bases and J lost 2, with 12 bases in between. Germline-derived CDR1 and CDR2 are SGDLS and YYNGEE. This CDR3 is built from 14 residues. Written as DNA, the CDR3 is TGTGCCAGCAGCAGCGGGTGGGGAAACTATGGCTACACCTTC. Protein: CASSSGWGNYGYTF.

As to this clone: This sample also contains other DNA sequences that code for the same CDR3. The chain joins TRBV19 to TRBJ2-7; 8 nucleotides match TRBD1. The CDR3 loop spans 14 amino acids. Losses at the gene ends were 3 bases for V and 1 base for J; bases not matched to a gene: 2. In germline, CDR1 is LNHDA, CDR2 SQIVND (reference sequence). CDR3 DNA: TGTGCCAGTAGTATTGGACAGGGATCCTACGAGCAGTACTTC. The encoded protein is CASSIGQGSYEQYF.

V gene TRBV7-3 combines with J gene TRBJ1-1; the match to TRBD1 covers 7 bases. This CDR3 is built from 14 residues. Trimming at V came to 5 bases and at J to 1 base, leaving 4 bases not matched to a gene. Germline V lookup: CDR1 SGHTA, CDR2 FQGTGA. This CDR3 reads CASSPQGSNTEAFF. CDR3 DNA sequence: TGTGCCAGCAGCCCACAGGGGTCGAACACTGAAGCTTTCTTT.

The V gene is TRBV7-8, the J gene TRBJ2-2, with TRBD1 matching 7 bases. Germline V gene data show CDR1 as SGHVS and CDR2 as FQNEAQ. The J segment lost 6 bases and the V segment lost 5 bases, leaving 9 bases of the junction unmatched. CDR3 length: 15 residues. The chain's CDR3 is CASSRSDRSPGELFF. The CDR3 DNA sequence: TGTGCCAGCAGCCGGTCGGACAGGAGCCCCGGGGAGCTGTTTTTT.

The CDR3, as DNA: TGTGCCAGCAGCTACGGGACTAGCGCCTACAATGAGCAGTTCTTC. Translating gives CASSYGTSAYNEQFF. The chain carries TRBV5-6 and TRBJ2-1; TRBD2 agrees at 10 bases. V gave up 3 bases and J gave up 2 bases; unmatched junction bases: 2. CDR3 length equals 15 residues. CDR1 is SGHDT and CDR2 is YYEEEE in the germline V gene. The whole variable domain, remainder taken from reference TRBV5-6 and TRBJ2-1, is DAGVTQSPTHLIKTRGQQVTLRCSPKSGHDTVSWYQQALGQGPQFIFQYYEEEERQRGNFPDRFSGHQFPNYSSELNVNALLLGDSALYLCASSYGTSAYNEQFFGPGTRLTVL.

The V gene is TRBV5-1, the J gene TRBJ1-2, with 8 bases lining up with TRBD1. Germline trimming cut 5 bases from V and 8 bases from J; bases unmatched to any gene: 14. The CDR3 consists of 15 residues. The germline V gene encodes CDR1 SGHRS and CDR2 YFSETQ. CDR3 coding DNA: TGCGCCAGCAGAATCACTCGAGACAGGGGAGACGGCTACACCTTC. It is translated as CASRITRDRGDGYTF.